This T cell receptor (beta chain) came from a study of blood T cell repertoires in COVID-19. Study background: Specimens from acute and convalescent COVID-19 originated in the United States, Italy and Spain. Sources were T cells, B-cell-depleted T cells, or PBMCs; the material itself was cDNA or gDNA.

Germline loops: CDR1 SGHRS, CDR2 YFSETQ. The CDR3 has 13 residues. V was trimmed by 4 bases and J by 8 bases, leaving 15 bases between them. In the authors' methods: Reference gene primer amplification gave estimated nucleated cell counts. Clones were read by immunoSEQ multiplex PCR, and TCRdb kept only the in-frame ones, dropping some. V, J and clone size were drawn from that table, and D and trimming were deduced from the DNA. The table includes under 15,000 clones, 65% to 80% detected once. The receptor was isolated from a woman older than 75 with acute or convalescent COVID-19. This chain connects TRBV5-1 to TRBJ1-2; the D gene is possibly TRBD1 (6 bases). Material: peripheral blood. The CDR3, as DNA: TGCGCCAGCAGCAGTCGGGGGGCGGGAGGCTACACCTTC. Translated: CASSSRGAGGYTF. The whole variable domain, filled in from reference TRBV5-1 and TRBJ1-2, reads KAGVTQTPRYLIKTRGQQVTLSCSPISGHRSVSWYQQTPGQGLQFLFEYFSETQRNKGNFPGRFSGRQFSNSRSEMNVSTLELGDSALYLCASSSRGAGGYTFGSGTRLTVV.